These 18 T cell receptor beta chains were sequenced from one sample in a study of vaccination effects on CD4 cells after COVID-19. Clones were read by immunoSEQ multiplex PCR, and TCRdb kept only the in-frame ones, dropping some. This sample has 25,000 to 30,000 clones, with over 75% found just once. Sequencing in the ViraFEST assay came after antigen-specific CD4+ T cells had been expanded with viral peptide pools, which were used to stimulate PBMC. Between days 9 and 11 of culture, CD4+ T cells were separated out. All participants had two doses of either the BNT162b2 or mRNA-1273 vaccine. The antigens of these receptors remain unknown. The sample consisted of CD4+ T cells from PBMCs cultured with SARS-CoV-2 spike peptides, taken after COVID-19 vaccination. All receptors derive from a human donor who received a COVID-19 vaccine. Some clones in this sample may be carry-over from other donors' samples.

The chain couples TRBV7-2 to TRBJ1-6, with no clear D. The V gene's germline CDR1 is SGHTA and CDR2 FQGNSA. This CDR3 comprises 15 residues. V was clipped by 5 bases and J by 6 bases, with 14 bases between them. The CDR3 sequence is CASSPLQQLNSPLHF. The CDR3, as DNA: TGTGCCAGCAGCCCACTACAACAGCTTAATTCACCCCTCCACTTT.

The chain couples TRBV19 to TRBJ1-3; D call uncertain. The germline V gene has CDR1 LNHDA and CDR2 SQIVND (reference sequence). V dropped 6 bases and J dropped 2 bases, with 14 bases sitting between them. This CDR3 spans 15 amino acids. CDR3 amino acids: CASRSHGVTGNTIYF. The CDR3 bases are TGTGCCAGTAGAAGTCATGGGGTGACTGGAAACACCATATATTTT.

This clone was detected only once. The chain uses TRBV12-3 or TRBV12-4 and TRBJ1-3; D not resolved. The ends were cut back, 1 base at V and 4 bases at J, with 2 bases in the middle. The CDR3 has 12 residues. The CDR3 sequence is CASSLVGNTIYF. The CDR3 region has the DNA TGTGCCAGCAGTTTAGTGGGAAACACCATATATTTT.

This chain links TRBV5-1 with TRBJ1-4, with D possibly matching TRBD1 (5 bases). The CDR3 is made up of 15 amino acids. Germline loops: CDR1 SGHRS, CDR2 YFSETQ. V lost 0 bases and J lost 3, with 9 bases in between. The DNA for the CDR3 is TGCGCCAGCAGCTTGGAGCAGGGCTCTAATGAAAAACTGTTTTTT. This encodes CASSLEQGSNEKLFF.

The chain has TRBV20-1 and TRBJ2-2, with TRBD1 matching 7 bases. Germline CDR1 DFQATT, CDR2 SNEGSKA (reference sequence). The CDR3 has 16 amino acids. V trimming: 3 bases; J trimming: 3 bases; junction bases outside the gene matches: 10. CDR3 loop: CSASEVRGRDTGELFF. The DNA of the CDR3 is TGCAGTGCTAGTGAGGTCAGGGGGAGAGACACCGGGGAGCTGTTTTTT.

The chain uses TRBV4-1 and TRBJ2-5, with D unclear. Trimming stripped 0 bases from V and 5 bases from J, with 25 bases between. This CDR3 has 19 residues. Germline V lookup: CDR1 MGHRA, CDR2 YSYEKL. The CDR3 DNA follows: TGCGCCAGCAGCCAAGACTATCAGTCTCCGGACCGATCCGAGGAGACCCAGTACTTC. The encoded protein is CASSQDYQSPDRSEETQYF.

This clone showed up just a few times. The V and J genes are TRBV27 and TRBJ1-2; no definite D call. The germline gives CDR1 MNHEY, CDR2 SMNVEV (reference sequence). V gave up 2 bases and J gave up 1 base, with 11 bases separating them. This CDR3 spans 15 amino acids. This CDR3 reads CASSLRPTFNYGYTF. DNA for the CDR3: TGTGCCAGCAGTTTACGGCCGACATTTAACTATGGCTACACCTTC.

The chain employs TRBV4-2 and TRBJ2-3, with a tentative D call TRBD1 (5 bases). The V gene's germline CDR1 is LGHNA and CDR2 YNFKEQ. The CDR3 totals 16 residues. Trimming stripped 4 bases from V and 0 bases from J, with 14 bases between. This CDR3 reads CASSRLRQPSTDTQYF. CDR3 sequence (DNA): TGTGCCAGCAGCCGTCTTCGACAGCCTAGCACAGATACGCAGTATTTT.

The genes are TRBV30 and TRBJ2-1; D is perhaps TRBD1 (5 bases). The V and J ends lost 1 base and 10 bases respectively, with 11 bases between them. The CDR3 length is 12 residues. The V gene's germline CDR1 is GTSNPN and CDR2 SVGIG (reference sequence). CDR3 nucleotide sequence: TGTGCCTGGAGTGACAACAGGCGGGAGCAGTTCTTC. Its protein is CAWSDNRREQFF.

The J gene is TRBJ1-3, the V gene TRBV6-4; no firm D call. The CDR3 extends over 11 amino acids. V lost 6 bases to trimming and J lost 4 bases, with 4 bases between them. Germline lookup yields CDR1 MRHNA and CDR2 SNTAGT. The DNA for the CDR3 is TGTGCCAGCAGCGAGGGAAACACCATATATTTT. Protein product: CASSEGNTIYF.

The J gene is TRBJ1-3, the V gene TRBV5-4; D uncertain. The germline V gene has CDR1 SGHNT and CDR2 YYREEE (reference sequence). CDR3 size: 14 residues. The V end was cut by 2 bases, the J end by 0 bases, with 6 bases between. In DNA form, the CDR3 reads TGTGCCAGCAGCTTACGCGGCTCTGGAAACACCATATATTTT. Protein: CASSLRGSGNTIYF.

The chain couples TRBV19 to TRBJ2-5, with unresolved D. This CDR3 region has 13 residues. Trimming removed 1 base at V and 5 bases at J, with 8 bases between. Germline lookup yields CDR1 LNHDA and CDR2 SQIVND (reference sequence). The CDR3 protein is CASSIGMWETQYF. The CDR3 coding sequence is TGTGCCAGTAGTATAGGAATGTGGGAGACCCAGTACTTC.

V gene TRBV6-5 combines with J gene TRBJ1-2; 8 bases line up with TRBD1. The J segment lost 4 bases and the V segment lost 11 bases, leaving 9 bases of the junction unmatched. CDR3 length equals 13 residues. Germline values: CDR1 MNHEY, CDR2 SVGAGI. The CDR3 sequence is CASSDRASYGYTF. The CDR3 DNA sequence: TGTGCCTCCTCGGACAGGGCCTCCTATGGCTACACCTTC.

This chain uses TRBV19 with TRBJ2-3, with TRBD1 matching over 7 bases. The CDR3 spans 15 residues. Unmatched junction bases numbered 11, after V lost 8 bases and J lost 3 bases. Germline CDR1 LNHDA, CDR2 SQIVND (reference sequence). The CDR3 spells CASATSQGRTDTQYF. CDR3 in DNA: TGTGCCAGTGCAACCTCACAGGGGCGGACAGATACGCAGTATTTT.

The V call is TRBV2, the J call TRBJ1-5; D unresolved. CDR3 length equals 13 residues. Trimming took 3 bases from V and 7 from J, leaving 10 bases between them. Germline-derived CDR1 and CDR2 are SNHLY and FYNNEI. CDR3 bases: TGTGCCAGCAGTGATGAGGGTAGGCAGCCCCAGCATTTT. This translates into CASSDEGRQPQHF.

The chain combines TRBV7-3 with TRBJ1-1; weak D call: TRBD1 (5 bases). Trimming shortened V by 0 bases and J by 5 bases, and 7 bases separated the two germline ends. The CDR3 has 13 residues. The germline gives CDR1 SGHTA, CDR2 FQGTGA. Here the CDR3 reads CASSLTGETEAFF. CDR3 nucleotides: TGTGCCAGCAGCTTAACAGGGGAAACTGAAGCTTTCTTT. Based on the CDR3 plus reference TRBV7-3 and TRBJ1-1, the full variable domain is GAGVSQTPSNKVTEKGKYVELRCDPISGHTALYWYRQSLGQGPEFLIYFQGTGAADDSGLPNDRFFAVRPEGSVSTLKIQRTERGDSAVYLCASSLTGETEAFFGQGTRLTVV.

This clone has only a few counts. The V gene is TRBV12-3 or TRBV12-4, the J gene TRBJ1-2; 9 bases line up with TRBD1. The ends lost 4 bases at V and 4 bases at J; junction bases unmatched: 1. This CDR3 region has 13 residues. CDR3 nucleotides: TGTGCCAGCAGTTGGGACAGGGCCTATGGCTACACCTTC. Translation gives CASSWDRAYGYTF.

The CDR3 region is CASRQPNEKLFF. Written as DNA, the CDR3 is TGTGCCAGCCGACAGCCTAATGAAAAACTGTTTTTT. The gene calls are TRBV9 and TRBJ1-4; D is perhaps TRBD1 (5 bases). The CDR3 is 12 residues long. From germline, CDR1 is SGDLS and CDR2 YYNGEE. Deletions cut 7 bases from V and 3 bases from J, with 7 bases between.